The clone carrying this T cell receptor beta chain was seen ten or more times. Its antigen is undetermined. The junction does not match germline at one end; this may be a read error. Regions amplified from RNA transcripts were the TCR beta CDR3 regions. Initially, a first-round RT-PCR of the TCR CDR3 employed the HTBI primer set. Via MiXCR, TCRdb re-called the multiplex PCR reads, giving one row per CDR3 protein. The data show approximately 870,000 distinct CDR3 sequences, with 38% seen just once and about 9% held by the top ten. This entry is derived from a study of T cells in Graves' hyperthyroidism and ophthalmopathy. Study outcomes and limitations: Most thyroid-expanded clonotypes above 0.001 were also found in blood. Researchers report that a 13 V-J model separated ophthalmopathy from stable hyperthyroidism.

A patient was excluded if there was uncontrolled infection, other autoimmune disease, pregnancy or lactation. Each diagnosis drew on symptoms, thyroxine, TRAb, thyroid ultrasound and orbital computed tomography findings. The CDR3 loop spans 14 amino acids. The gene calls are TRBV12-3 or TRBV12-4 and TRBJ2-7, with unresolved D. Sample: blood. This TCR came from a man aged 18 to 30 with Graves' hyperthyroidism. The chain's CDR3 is CASSLGPASYEQYF. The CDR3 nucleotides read TGTGCCAGCAGCTTAGGTCCAGCGAGCTACGAGCAGTACTTC.